This T cell receptor beta chain was sequenced during a study of CD8 T cells in ankylosing spondylitis. Study-level points and caveats: A motif of eight highly homologous TCR beta variants was seen as apparently characteristic of ankylosing spondylitis blood. Disease-linked clones reportedly concentrated significantly in matched ankylosing spondylitis synovial fluid.

Many counts were recorded for this clonotype. Its target is unknown. TCRdb used MiXCR to reprocess the 5' RACE reads, holding one entry per CDR3 protein. The table records some 95,000 distinct CDR3 sequences, 8.8% of them present only once. V was cut by 0 bases and J by 2 bases, with 15 bases left in between. The CDR3 runs 18 residues. The V gene's germline CDR1 is KGHDR and CDR2 SFDVKD. The sequencing input was blood, either unsorted or a sorted T cell fraction (not recorded which). This sequence joins TRBV24-1 and TRBJ2-2; D gene ambiguous. This receptor was identified in a male donor with ankylosing spondylitis or in good health (not recorded which). The CDR3 bases are TGTGCCACCAGTGATTTGCATATACATGGGGTAAACACCGGGGAGCTGTTTTTT. Encoded protein: CATSDLHIHGVNTGELFF.